A selection of T cell receptor beta chains follows, all from one sample in a study of blood T cell repertoires in COVID-19. Assay used: immunoSEQ multiplex PCR; TCRdb lists only in-frame clones, some missing. The sample gives around 74,000 clones, roughly 90% of which show up once; 4.6% is in the top ten. The material sequenced was peripheral blood. These receptors all come from a man aged 50 to 60 with active COVID-19. Both conserved end residues are part of each CDR3. A D gene is named only where the DNA matches it firmly. Clone size is given for some rows only: seen once, a few or many times, or a class if the clone is expanded.

- | TRBJ1-6 | - | TRBV27 | TGTGCCAGCAGTTTGGATCGAGGGTCTGGGAATTCACCCCTCCACTTT | CASSLDRGSGNSPLHF
- | TRBJ2-3 | - | TRBV28 | TGTGCCAGCAGTTTTGCGCGAGATACGCAGTATTTT | CASSFARDTQYF
TRBD2 | TRBJ2-1 | - | TRBV4-3 | TGCGCCAGCAGCCAAGAACTTAGCGGGTCGCGAGGGGATGAGCAGTTCTTC | CASSQELSGSRGDEQFF
- | TRBJ2-5 | - | TRBV7-7 | TGTGCTAGCAGCTTAGGACAGAAAGAGACCCAGTACTTC | CASSLGQKETQYF
- | TRBJ2-7 | - | TRBV12-5 | TGTGCTAGTGGTCCCAGCTCCTACGAGCAGTACTTC | CASGPSSYEQYF
TRBD1 | TRBJ2-7 | - | TRBV9 | TGTGCCAGCAGCCGGGGACAGGGGGCTTTTCAATACGAGCAGTACTTC | CASSRGQGAFQYEQYF
TRBD2 | TRBJ2-2 | once | TRBV28 | TGTGCCAGTCGGAGGGCGGGAGTCGAAACCGGGGAGCTGTTTTTT | CASRRAGVETGELFF
TRBD2 | TRBJ2-2 | - | TRBV7-8 | TGTGCCAGCAGCCCCCGGGGAAGCGGGGGGAACACCGGGGAGCTGTTTTTT | CASSPRGSGGNTGELFF
TRBD1 | TRBJ2-2 | few | TRBV7-3 | TGTGCCAGCAATTCCCGACAGGGAGACACCGGGGAGCTGTTTTTT | CASNSRQGDTGELFF
- | TRBJ1-2 | - | TRBV14 | TGTGCCAGCAGCCAAGTCACGGGATCCTATGGCTACACCTTC | CASSQVTGSYGYTF
- | TRBJ1-3 | few | TRBV9 | TGTGCCAGCTCTTGGAGTTCGGTACCCCGTGACACCATATATTTT | CASSWSSVPRDTIYF
- | TRBJ2-5 | - | TRBV5-1 | TGCGCCAGCAGCGCGAGGGAGGAGACCCAGTACTTC | CASSAREETQYF
TRBD1 | TRBJ1-2 | - | TRBV9 | TGTGCCAGCAGCGTAGATGGGACAGGGTATGGCTACACCTTC | CASSVDGTGYGYTF
- | TRBJ2-7 | once | TRBV5-5 | TGTGCCACCTCTAGGGGGGGGCTCTTCCACGAGCAGTACTTC | CATSRGGLFHEQYF
- | TRBJ2-2 | - | TRBV10-3 | TGTGCCATCAGTCTACAGGGGAACACCGGGGAGCTGTTTTTT | CAISLQGNTGELFF
TRBD1 | TRBJ2-7 | - | TRBV5-4 | TGTGCCAGCAGAAACAGGGGTTCCCACGAGCAGTACTTC | CASRNRGSHEQYF
TRBD1 | TRBJ2-7 | - | TRBV5-4 | TGTGCCAGCAGTGTGGGACAGTCCTACGAGCAGTACTTC | CASSVGQSYEQYF
- | TRBJ1-2 | - | TRBV7-9 | TGTGCCAGCAGCTTAGCGGGAAGCGCGAGGGCCTATGGCTACACCTTC | CASSLAGSARAYGYTF
TRBD2 | TRBJ2-1 | - | TRBV4-3 | TGCGCCAGCAGCCTTTCGACTAGCGGGAGTCTCCTACAAGGGGAGCAGTTCTTC | CASSLSTSGSLLQGEQFF
- | TRBJ1-5 | - | TRBV23-1 | TGCGCCAGCAGTCAATGGGTTGGGCCCAGTTTCCAGCCCCAGCATTTT | CASSQWVGPSFQPQHF
- | TRBJ2-7 | - | TRBV6-2/TRBV6-3 | TGTGCCAGCAGTTACGGCAGTCCCTACGAGCAGTACTTC | CASSYGSPYEQYF
- | TRBJ2-1 | - | TRBV7-7 | TGTGCTAGCAGCTCCCAGGGCGGCTCCTACAATGAGCAGTTCTTC | CASSSQGGSYNEQFF
TRBD2 | TRBJ2-1 | - | TRBV29-1 | TGCAGCGTGTTAGCGGGGGGGTTGGATGAGCAGTTCTTC | CSVLAGGLDEQFF
- | TRBJ2-7 | - | TRBV6-2/TRBV6-3 | TGTGCCAGCAGTCAGGGGATAATAAACGAGCAGTACTTC | CASSQGIINEQYF
- | TRBJ1-1 | - | TRBV6-5 | TGTGCCAGCGTTGACAATGGGCGAACTGAAGCTTTCTTT | CASVDNGRTEAFF
TRBD2 | TRBJ2-3 | - | TRBV27 | TGTGCCAGCAGTTCGGGGGGACCACCGCAGTATTTT | CASSSGGPPQYF
- | TRBJ2-2 | - | TRBV19 | TGTGCCAGCCTTGACAGGGAGGTAACCGGGGAGCTGTTTTTT | CASLDREVTGELFF
- | TRBJ1-4 | once | TRBV5-1 | TGCGCCAGCAGCTTAGGCAGGGGTGAAAAACTGTTTTTT | CASSLGRGEKLFF
- | TRBJ1-2 | once | TRBV5-4 | TGTGCCAGCAGCGGAAAACAGGGTGGAAACTATGGCTACACCTTC | CASSGKQGGNYGYTF
TRBD1 | TRBJ2-1 | - | TRBV12-3/TRBV12-4 | TGTGCCAGCAGTTTGTACAGGGGGATGATGTTCTTC | CASSLYRGMMFF
TRBD2 | TRBJ2-5 | - | TRBV18 | TGTGCCAGCTCGCCAACCCGGGGACTAGCGGGAGGCTCCCAAGAGACCCAGTACTTC | CASSPTRGLAGGSQETQYF
- | TRBJ2-1 | - | TRBV4-2 | TGTGCCAGCAGCCAAGCGGGAGAGACCTACAATGAGCAGTTCTTC | CASSQAGETYNEQFF
TRBD1 | TRBJ2-5 | - | TRBV6-5 | TGTGCCAGCAGCCCGGACAGGGCACAAGAGACCCAGTACTTC | CASSPDRAQETQYF
TRBD2 | TRBJ2-1 | - | TRBV12-5 | TGTGCTAGTGCCACCGGCGGGGGGGCTTATGAGCAGTTCTTC | CASATGGGAYEQFF
- | TRBJ2-3 | - | TRBV29-1 | TGCAGCGTCGACCGGAAAGGCGGGTCGGCGCAGTATTTT | CSVDRKGGSAQYF
- | TRBJ1-1 | - | TRBV5-1 | TGCGCCAGCAGCCCCGAGGGGGGGGGCTGGGCAGAAGCTTTCTTT | CASSPEGGGWAEAFF
TRBD2 | TRBJ2-3 | - | TRBV11-2 | TGTGCCAGCAGCACCGACAGCGGGGGGCCGGGAGATACGCAGTATTTT | CASSTDSGGPGDTQYF
- | TRBJ1-1 | once | TRBV27 | TGTGCCAGCAAAGGACAAATGAACACTGAAGCTTTCTTT | CASKGQMNTEAFF
TRBD1 | TRBJ1-1 | once | TRBV9 | TGTGCCAGCAGCGTAGATCCGGGACAGGGGGTGACTGAAGCTTTCTTT | CASSVDPGQGVTEAFF
- | TRBJ1-3 | - | TRBV28 | TGTGCCACCTCTGGCGGGGTGCCTGGAAACACCATATATTTT | CATSGGVPGNTIYF
- | TRBJ2-5 | - | TRBV6-5 | TGTGCCAGCAGTTTTTGGACTGAGGAAGAGACCCAGTACTTC | CASSFWTEEETQYF
TRBD1 | TRBJ2-7 | - | TRBV7-2 | TGTGCCAGCAGCTTAGACAGGGGATCTTCCTACGAGCAGTACTTC | CASSLDRGSSYEQYF
- | TRBJ1-6 | - | TRBV10-1 | TGCGCCAGATTGCCTGGACGACGACAGACCTATAATTCACCCCTCCACTTT | CARLPGRRQTYNSPLHF
TRBD2 | TRBJ2-7 | - | TRBV19 | TGTGCCAGTAGCTGGTTTAGCGGGGGGTCCCTCTACGAGCAGTACTTC | CASSWFSGGSLYEQYF
- | TRBJ2-7 | - | TRBV28 | TGTGCCAGCAGTCAATCGGGGGTTTTCTACGAGCAGTACTTC | CASSQSGVFYEQYF